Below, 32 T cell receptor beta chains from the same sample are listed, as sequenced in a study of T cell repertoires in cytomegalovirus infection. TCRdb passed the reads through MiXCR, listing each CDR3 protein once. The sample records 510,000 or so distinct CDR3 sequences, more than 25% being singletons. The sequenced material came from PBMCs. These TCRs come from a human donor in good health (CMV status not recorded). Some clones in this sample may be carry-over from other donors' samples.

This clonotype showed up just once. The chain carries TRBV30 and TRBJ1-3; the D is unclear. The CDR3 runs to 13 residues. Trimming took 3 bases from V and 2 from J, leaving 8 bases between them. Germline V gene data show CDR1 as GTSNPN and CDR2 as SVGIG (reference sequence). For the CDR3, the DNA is TGTGCCTGGAGCCGTACGGCTGGAAACACCATATATTTT. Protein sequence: CAWSRTAGNTIYF. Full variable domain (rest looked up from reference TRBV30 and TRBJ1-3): SQTIHQWPATLVQPVGSPLSLECTVEGTSNPNLYWYRQAAGRGLQLLFYSVGIGQISSEVPQNLSASRPQDRQFILSSKKLLLSDSGFYLCAWSRTAGNTIYFGEGSWLTVV.

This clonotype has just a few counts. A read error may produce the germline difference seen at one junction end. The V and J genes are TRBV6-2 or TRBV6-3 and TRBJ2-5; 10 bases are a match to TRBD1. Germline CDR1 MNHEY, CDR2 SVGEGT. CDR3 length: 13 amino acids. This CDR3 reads CASQGTGEYSLDF. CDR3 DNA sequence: TGTGCCAGCCAGGGGACAGGGGAATACTCGTTGGACTTC.

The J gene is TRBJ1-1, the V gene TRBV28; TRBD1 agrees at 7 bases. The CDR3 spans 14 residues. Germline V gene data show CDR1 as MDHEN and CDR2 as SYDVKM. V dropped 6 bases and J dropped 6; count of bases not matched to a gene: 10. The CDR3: CASRYRGLGPEAFF. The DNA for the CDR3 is TGTGCCAGCAGATACAGGGGTCTAGGCCCTGAAGCTTTCTTT.

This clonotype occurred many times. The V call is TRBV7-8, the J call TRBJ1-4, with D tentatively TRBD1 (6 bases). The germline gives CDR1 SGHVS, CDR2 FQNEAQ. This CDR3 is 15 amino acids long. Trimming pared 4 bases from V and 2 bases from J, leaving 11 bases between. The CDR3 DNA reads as TGTGCCAGCAGCTCGACGCAGGGGACTAATGAAAAACTGTTTTTT. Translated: CASSSTQGTNEKLFF. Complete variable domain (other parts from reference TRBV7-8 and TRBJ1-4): GAGVSQSPRYKVAKRGQDVALRCDPISGHVSLFWYQQALGQGPEFLTYFQNEAQLDKSGLPSDRFFAERPEGSVSTLKIQRTQQEDSAVYLCASSSTQGTNEKLFFGSGTQLSVL.

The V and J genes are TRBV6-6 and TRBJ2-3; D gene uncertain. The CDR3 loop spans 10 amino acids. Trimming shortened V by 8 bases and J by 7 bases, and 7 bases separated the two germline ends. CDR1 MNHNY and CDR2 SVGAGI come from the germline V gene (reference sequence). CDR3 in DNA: TGTGCCAGCGTTGGTAATACGCAGTATTTT. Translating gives CASVGNTQYF.

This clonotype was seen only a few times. CDR3 residues: CASRVYSNFFYEQYF. As DNA, the CDR3 is TGTGCCAGCAGAGTGTACAGTAATTTCTTCTACGAGCAGTACTTC. The gene calls are TRBV11-2 and TRBJ2-7; no definite D call. CDR3 length equals 15 residues. The germline V gene has CDR1 SGHAT and CDR2 FQNNGV. The V end lost 6 bases, the J end lost 3 bases, and 18 bases lay between the germline ends.

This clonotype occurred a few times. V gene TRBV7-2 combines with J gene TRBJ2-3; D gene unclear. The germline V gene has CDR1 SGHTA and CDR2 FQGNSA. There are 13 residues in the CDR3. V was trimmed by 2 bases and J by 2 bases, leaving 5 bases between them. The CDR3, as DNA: TGTGCCAGCAGCTTACTAGTCACAGATACGCAGTATTTT. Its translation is CASSLLVTDTQYF.

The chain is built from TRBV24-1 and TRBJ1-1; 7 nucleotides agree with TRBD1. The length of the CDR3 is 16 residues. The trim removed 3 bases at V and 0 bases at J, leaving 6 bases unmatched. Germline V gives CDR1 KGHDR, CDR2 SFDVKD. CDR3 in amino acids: CATSDEKGQMNTEAFF. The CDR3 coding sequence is TGTGCCACCAGTGATGAAAAGGGACAGATGAACACTGAAGCTTTCTTT.

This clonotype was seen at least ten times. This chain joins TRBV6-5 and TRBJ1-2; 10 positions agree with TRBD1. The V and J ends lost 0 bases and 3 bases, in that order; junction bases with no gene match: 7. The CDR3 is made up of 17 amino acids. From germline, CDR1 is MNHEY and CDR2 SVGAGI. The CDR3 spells CASSYSEGQGNDYGYTF. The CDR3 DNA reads TGTGCCAGCAGTTACTCGGAGGGACAGGGGAACGACTATGGCTACACCTTC.

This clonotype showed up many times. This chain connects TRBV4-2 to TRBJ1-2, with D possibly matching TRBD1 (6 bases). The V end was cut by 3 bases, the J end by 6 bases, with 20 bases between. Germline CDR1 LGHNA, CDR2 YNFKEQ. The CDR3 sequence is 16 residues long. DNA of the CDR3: TGTGCCAGCAGCCACCTCGGACAGAGGGTGGGAGATGGCTACACCTTC. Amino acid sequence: CASSHLGQRVGDGYTF.

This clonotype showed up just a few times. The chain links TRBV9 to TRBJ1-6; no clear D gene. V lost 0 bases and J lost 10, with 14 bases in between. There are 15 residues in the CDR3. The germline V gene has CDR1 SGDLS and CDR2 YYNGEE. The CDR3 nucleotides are TGTGCCAGCAGCGTAGACGACTCCCGTGGATCACCCCTCCACTTT. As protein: CASSVDDSRGSPLHF.

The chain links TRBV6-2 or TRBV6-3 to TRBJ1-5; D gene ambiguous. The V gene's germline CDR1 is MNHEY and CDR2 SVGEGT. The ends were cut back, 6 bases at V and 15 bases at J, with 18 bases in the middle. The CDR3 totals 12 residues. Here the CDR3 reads CASSSNWAYGHF. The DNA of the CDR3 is TGTGCCAGCAGCAGTAACTGGGCCTACGGGCATTTT.

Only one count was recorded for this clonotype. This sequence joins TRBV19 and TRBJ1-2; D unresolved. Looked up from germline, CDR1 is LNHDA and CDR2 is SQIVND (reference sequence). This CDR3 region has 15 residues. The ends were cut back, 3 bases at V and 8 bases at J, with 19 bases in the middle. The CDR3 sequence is CASSINPGISDGYTF. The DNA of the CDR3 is TGTGCCAGTAGTATCAATCCGGGAATTTCTGACGGCTACACCTTC.

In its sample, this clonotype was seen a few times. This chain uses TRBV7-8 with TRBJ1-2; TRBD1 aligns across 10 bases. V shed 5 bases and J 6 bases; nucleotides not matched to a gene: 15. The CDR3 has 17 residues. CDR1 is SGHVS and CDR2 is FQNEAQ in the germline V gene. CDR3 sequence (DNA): TGTGCCAGCAGCCTCAATAGGGGACAGGGGCTCAGAGATGGCTACACCTTC. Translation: CASSLNRGQGLRDGYTF.

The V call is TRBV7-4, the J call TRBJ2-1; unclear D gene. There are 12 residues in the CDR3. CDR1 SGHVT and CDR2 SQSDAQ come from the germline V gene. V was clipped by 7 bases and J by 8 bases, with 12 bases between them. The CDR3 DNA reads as TGTGCCAGCAATCAGGAGTTCGATGAGCAGTTCTTC. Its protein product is CASNQEFDEQFF.

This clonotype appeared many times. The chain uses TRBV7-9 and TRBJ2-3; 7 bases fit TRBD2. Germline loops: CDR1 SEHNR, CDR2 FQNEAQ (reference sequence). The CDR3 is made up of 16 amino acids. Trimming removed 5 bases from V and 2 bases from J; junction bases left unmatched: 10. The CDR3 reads CASSVSGTINTDTQYF. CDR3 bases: TGTGCCAGCAGCGTTTCCGGGACTATAAACACAGATACGCAGTATTTT.

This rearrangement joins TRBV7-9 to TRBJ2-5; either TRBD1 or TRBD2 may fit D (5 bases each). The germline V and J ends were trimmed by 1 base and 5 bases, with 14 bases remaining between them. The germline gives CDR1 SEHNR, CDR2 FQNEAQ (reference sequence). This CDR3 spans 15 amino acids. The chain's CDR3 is CASSLDPTWGETQYF. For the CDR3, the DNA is TGTGCCAGCAGCTTAGATCCGACATGGGGGGAGACCCAGTACTTC. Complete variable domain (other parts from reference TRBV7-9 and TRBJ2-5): DTGVSQNPRHKITKRGQNVTFRCDPISEHNRLYWYRQTLGQGPEFLTYFQNEAQLEKSRLLSDRFSAERPKGSFSTLEIQRTEQGDSAMYLCASSLDPTWGETQYFGPGTRLLVL.

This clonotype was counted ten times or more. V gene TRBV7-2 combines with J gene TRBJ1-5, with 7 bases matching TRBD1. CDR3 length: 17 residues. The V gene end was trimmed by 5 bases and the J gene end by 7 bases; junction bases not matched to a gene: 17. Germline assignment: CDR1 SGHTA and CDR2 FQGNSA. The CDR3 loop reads CASSGLVGAGGGQPQHF. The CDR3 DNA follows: TGTGCCAGCAGCGGTTTAGTTGGGGCAGGGGGAGGGCAGCCCCAGCATTTT.

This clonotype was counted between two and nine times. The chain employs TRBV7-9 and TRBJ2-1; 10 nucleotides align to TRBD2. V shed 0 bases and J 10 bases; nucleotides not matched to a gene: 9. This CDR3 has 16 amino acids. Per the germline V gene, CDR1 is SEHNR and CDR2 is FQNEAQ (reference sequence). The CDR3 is CASSLARLAGAREQFF. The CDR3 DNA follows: TGTGCCAGCAGCTTAGCGCGGCTAGCGGGAGCACGCGAGCAGTTCTTC.

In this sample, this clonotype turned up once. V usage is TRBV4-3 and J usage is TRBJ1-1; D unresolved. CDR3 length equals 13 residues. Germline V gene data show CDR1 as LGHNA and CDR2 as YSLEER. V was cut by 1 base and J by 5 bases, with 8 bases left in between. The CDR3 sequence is CASSQGVRTEAFF. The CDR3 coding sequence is TGCGCCAGCAGCCAAGGGGTTCGAACTGAAGCTTTCTTT.

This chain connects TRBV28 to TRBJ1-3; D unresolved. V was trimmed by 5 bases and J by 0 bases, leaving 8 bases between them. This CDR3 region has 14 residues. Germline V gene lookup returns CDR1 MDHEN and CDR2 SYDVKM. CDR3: CASSPAISGNTIYF. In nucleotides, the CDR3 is TGTGCCAGCAGTCCTGCCATCTCTGGAAACACCATATATTTT.

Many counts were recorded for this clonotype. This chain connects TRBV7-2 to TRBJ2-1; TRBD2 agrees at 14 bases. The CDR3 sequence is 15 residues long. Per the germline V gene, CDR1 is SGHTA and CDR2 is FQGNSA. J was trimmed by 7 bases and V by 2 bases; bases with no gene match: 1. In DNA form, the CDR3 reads TGTGCCAGCAGCTTATGGACTAGCGGGGGGAATGAGCAGTTCTTC. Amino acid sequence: CASSLWTSGGNEQFF.

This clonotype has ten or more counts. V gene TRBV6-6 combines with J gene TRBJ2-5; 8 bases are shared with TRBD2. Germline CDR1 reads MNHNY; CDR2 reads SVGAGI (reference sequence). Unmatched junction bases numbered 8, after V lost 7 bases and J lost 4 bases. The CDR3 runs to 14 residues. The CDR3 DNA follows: TGTGCCAGCATCTCACCGCTAGCGGGAGAGACCCAGTACTTC. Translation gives CASISPLAGETQYF.

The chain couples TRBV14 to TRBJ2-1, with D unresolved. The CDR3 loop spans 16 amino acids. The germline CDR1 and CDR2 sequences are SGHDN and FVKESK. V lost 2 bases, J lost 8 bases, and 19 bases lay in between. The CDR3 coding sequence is TGTGCCAGCAGCCAACCACTACTCTTTCCCGGCGATGAGCAGTTCTTC. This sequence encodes CASSQPLLFPGDEQFF.

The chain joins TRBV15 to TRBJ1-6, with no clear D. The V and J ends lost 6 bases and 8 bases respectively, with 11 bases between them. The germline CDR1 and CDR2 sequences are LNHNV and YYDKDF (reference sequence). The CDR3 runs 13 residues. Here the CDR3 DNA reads TGTGCCACCAGTATGGGGATGGATTCACCCCTCCACTTT. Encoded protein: CATSMGMDSPLHF.

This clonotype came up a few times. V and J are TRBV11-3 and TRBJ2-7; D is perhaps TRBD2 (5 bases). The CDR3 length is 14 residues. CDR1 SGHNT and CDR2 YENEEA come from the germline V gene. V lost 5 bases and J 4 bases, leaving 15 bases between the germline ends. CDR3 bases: TGTGCCAGCAGCCCAACCCCAAGCGGATACGAGCAGTACTTC. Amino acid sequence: CASSPTPSGYEQYF. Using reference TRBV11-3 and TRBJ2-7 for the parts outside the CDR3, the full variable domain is EAGVVQSPRYKIIEKKQPVAFWCNPISGHNTLYWYLQNLGQGPELLIRYENEEAVDDSQLPKDRFSAERLKGVDSTLKIQPAELGDSAVYLCASSPTPSGYEQYFGPGTRLTVT.

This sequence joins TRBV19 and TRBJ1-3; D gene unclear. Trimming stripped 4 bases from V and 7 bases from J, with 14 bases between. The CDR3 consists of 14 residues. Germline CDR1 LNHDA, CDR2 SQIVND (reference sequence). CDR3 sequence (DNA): TGTGCCAGTAGTAATGCCGCTAAGCGGAACACCATATATTTT. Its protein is CASSNAAKRNTIYF.

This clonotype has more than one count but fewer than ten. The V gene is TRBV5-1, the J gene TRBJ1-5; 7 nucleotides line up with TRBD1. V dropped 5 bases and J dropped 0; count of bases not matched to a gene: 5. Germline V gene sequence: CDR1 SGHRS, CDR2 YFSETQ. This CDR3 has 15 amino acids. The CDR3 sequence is CASRQGGDSNQPQHF. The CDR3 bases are TGCGCCAGCAGGCAGGGGGGGGATAGCAATCAGCCCCAGCATTTT.

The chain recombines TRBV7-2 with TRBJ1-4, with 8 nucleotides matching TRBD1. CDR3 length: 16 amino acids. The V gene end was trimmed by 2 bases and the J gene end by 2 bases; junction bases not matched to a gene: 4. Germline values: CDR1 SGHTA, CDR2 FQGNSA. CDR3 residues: CASSLSSGGTNEKLFF. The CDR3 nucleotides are TGTGCCAGCAGCTTATCTTCAGGGGGCACTAATGAAAAACTGTTTTTT.

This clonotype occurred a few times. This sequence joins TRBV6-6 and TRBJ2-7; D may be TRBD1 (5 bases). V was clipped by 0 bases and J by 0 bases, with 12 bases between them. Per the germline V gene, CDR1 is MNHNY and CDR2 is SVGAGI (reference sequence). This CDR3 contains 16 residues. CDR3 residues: CASSYSAGRYSYEQYF. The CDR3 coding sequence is TGTGCCAGCAGTTACTCGGCAGGGCGATACTCCTACGAGCAGTACTTC.

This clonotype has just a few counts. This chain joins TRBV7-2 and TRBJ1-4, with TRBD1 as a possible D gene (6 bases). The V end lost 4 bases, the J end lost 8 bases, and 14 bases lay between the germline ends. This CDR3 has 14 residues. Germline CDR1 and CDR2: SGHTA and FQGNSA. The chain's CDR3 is CASSSSTGEEKLFF. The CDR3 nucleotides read TGTGCCAGCAGCTCGTCGACAGGAGAAGAAAAACTGTTTTTT.

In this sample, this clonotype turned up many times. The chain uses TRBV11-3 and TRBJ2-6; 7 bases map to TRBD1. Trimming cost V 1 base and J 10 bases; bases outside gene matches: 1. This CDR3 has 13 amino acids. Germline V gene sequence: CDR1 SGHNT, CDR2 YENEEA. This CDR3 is CASSLGTGNVLTF. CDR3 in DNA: TGTGCCAGCAGCTTAGGGACAGGAAACGTCCTGACTTTC.